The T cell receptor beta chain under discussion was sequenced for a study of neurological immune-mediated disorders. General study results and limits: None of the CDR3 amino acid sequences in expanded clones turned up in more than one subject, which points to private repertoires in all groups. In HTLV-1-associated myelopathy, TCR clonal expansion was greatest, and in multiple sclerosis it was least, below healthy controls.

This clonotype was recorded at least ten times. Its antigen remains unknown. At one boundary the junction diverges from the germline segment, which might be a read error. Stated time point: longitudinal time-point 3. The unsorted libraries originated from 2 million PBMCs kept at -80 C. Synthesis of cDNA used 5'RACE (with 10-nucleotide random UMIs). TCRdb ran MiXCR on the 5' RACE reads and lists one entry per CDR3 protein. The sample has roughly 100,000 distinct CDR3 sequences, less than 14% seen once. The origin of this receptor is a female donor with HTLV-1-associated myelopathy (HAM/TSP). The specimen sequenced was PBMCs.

The CDR3: CATSRVMPSEQFF. For the CDR3, the DNA is TGTGCTACCAGCAGAGTAATGCCTAGCGAGCAGTTCTTC. This chain connects TRBV15 to TRBJ2-1; possible D gene TRBD2, 5 bases. CDR3 length: 13 residues. Germline values: CDR1 LNHNV, CDR2 YYDKDF (reference sequence).